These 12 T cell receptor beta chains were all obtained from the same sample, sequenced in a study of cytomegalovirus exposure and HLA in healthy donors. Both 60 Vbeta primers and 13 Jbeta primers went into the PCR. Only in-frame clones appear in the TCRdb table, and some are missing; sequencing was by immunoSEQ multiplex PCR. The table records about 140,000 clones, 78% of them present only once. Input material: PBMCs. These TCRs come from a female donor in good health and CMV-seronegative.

CDR3 in amino acids: CASRGQGLSQPQHF. CDR3 in DNA: TGTGCCAGCCGGGGACAGGGGTTGAGTCAGCCCCAGCATTTT. The chain combines TRBV28 with TRBJ1-5, with TRBD1 identical over 10 bases. CDR1 MDHEN and CDR2 SYDVKM come from the germline V gene. With 8 bases clipped from V and 6 bases from J, the junction kept 7 bases outside the gene matches. This CDR3 spans 14 amino acids.

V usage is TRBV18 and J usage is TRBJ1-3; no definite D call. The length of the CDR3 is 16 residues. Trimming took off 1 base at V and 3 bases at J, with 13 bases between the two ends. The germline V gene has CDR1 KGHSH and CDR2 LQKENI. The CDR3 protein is CASSPLARRNGNTIYF. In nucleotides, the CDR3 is TGTGCCAGCTCACCACTTGCACGGAGGAATGGAAACACCATATATTTT.

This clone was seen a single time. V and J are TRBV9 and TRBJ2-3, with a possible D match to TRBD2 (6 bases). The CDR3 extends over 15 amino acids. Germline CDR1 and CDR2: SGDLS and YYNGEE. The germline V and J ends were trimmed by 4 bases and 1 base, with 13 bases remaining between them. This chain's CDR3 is CASSPGTLGTDTQYF. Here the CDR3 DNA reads TGTGCCAGCAGCCCCGGGACTCTCGGCACAGATACGCAGTATTTT.

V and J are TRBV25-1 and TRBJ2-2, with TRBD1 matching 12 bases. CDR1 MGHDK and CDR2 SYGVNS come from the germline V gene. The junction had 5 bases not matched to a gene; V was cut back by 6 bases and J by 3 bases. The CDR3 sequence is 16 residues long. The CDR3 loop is CASRGRDRGHTGELFF. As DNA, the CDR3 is TGTGCCAGCAGGGGTAGGGACAGGGGGCACACCGGGGAGCTGTTTTTT.

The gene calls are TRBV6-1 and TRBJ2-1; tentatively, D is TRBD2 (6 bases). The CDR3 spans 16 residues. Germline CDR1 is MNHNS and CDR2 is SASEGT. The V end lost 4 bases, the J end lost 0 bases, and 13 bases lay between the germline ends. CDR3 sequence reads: CASSGRSGLSYNEQFF. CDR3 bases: TGTGCCAGCAGTGGAAGAAGCGGGCTCTCCTACAATGAGCAGTTCTTC.

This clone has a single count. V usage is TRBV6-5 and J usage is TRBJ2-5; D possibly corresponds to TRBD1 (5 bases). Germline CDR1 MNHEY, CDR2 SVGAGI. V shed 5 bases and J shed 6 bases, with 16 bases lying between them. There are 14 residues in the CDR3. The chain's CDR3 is CASSAQQERKTQYF. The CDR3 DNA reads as TGTGCCAGCAGTGCCCAACAGGAGAGAAAGACCCAGTACTTC.

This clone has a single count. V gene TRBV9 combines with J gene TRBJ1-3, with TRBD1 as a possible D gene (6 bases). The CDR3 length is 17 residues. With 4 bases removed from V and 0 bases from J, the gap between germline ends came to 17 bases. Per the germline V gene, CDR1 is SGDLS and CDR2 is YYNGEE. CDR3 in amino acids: CASSSGGGDLSGNTIYF. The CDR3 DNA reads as TGTGCCAGCAGCTCAGGCGGGGGCGACCTCTCTGGAAACACCATATATTTT. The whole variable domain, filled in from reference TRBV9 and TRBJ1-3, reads DSGVTQTPKHLITATGQRVTLRCSPRSGDLSVYWYQQSLDQGLQFLIQYYNGEERAKGNILERFSAQQFPDLHSELNLSSLELGDSALYFCASSSGGGDLSGNTIYFGEGSWLTVV.

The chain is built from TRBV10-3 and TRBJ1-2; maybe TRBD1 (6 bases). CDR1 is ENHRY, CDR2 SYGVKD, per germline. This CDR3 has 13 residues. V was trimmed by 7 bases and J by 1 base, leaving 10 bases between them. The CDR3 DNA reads TGTGCCATCAAGTCGGACAGTAACTATGGCTACACCTTC. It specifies CAIKSDSNYGYTF.

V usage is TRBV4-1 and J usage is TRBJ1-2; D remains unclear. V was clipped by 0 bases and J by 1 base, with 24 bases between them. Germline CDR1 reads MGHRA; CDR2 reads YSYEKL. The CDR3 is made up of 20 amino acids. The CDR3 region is CASSQERNSPDLRSNYGYTF. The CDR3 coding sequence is TGCGCCAGCAGCCAAGAAAGGAACTCCCCCGACCTACGGAGTAACTATGGCTACACCTTC.

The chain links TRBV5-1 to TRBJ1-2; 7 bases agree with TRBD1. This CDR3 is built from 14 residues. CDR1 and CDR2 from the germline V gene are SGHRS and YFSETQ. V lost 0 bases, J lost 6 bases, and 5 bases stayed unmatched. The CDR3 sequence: CASSLALQGDGYTF. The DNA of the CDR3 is TGCGCCAGCAGCTTGGCACTGCAGGGGGATGGCTACACCTTC.

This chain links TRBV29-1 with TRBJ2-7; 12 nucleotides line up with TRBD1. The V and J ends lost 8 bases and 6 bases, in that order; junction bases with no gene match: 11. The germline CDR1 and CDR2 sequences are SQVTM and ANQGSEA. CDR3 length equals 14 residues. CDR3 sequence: CSIPSGTGGVEQYF. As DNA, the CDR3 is TGCAGCATTCCATCGGGGACAGGGGGCGTCGAGCAGTACTTC.

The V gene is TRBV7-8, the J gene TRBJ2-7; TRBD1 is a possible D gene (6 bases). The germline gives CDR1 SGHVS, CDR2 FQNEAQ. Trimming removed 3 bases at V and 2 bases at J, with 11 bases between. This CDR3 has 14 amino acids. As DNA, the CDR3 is TGTGCCAGCAGCTTCGACAGGTCTGCCTACGAGCAGTACTTC. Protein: CASSFDRSAYEQYF.